Shown below are 28 T cell receptor beta chains from a single sample sequenced in a study of technical replicates of blood from several donors. TCRdb's table, derived via immunoSEQ multiplex PCR, lists solely in-frame clones and lacks some. The data show around 58,000 clones, around 86% seen once. The sequenced sample consisted of PBMCs. Source of these receptors: a human donor in good health. Some clones in this sample may be carry-over from other donors' samples.

J is TRBJ2-2 and V is TRBV9, with 7 bases identical to TRBD1. After removal of 5 bases from V and 4 bases from J, the junction contained 8 bases not matched to a gene. Germline CDR1 and CDR2: SGDLS and YYNGEE. The CDR3 has 15 residues. CDR3 in DNA: TGTGCCAGCAGTGCAGGGGGTATGGGCACCGGGGAGCTGTTTTTT. Protein sequence: CASSAGGMGTGELFF.

In its sample, this clone was seen a few times. The genes are TRBV7-9 and TRBJ1-2; no firm D call. This CDR3 contains 13 residues. The V gene's germline CDR1 is SEHNR and CDR2 FQNEAQ (reference sequence). Trimming cost V 1 base and J 8 bases, with 11 bases left between them. CDR3: CASSLEFGSGYTF. The CDR3 bases are TGTGCCAGCAGCTTAGAATTCGGGTCCGGCTACACCTTC.

The chain recombines TRBV16 with TRBJ1-1; D possibly corresponds to TRBD1 (5 bases). V was trimmed by 3 bases and J by 10 bases, leaving 21 bases between them. This CDR3 spans 15 amino acids. Germline V CDR1 and CDR2: KGHSY, FQNENV. CDR3 DNA sequence: TGTGCCAGCAGCCAGTCCCGCTTGGGTCCGGGGGGAGCTTTCTTT. Its protein product is CASSQSRLGPGGAFF.

The chain links TRBV14 to TRBJ1-6; no clear D. From germline, CDR1 is SGHDN and CDR2 FVKESK. This CDR3 spans 14 amino acids. Trimming stripped 3 bases from V and 4 bases from J, with 7 bases between. CDR3 region: CASSHTLYNSPLHF. The DNA of the CDR3 is TGTGCCAGCAGCCACACTCTATATAATTCACCCCTCCACTTT.

This clone is a singleton in its sample. The chain combines TRBV2 with TRBJ2-5; 12 bases line up with TRBD1. The CDR3 has 17 residues. The germline V gene has CDR1 SNHLY and CDR2 FYNNEI. The junction had 13 bases not matched to a gene; V was cut back by 6 bases and J by 5 bases. CDR3 protein: CASSVGWGQGARETQYF. CDR3 coding DNA: TGTGCCAGCAGCGTTGGATGGGGACAGGGGGCCAGGGAGACCCAGTACTTC. Based on the CDR3 plus reference TRBV2 and TRBJ2-5, the full variable domain is EPEVTQTPSHQVTQMGQEVILRCVPISNHLYFYWYRQILGQKVEFLVSFYNNEISEKSEIFDDQFSVERPDGSNFTLKIRSTKLEDSAMYFCASSVGWGQGARETQYFGPGTRLLVL.

The CDR3 nucleotides read TGTGCCAGCAGCTTATTAGGGGCGAACACTGAAGCTTTCTTT. Amino acids: CASSLLGANTEAFF. The rearrangement joins TRBV7-2 to TRBJ1-1; possible D gene TRBD1, 5 bases. CDR1 and CDR2 (germline): SGHTA, FQGNSA. The CDR3 sequence is 14 residues long. V lost 2 bases, J lost 1 base, and 8 bases lay in between.

The rearrangement links TRBV5-5 to TRBJ2-7; D unresolved. The CDR3 length is 13 residues. From germline, CDR1 is SGHKS and CDR2 YYEKEE (reference sequence). With 0 bases removed from V and 6 bases from J, the gap between germline ends came to 10 bases. The CDR3 DNA sequence: TGTGCCAGCAGCTTGGCCCTGGGCCGCGAGCAGTACTTC. As protein: CASSLALGREQYF.

The chain employs TRBV5-6 and TRBJ1-1; no clear D gene. This CDR3 is built from 14 residues. Germline CDR1 is SGHDT and CDR2 is YYEEEE. V was cut by 0 bases and J by 1 base, with 7 bases left in between. CDR3 sequence reads: CASSLAARNTEAFF. DNA of the CDR3: TGTGCCAGCAGCTTGGCCGCGAGGAACACTGAAGCTTTCTTT.

The chain is built from TRBV5-1 and TRBJ1-1; D gene uncertain. Germline values: CDR1 SGHRS, CDR2 YFSETQ. The V end lost 2 bases, the J end lost 0 bases, and 8 bases lay between the germline ends. This CDR3 is built from 14 residues. The CDR3 region has the DNA TGCGCCAGCAGCTTTAGAAGAATGAACACTGAAGCTTTCTTT. Its translation: CASSFRRMNTEAFF. The variable domain in full, completed from reference TRBV5-1 and TRBJ1-1, reads KAGVTQTPRYLIKTRGQQVTLSCSPISGHRSVSWYQQTPGQGLQFLFEYFSETQRNKGNFPGRFSGRQFSNSRSEMNVSTLELGDSALYLCASSFRRMNTEAFFGQGTRLTVV.

The chain has TRBV5-4 and TRBJ1-3; D is uncertain. In germline, CDR1 is SGHNT, CDR2 YYREEE (reference sequence). The CDR3 contains 12 residues. Trimming took 3 bases from V and 2 from J, leaving 3 bases between them. The CDR3 here is CASSSTGNTIYF. The CDR3, as DNA: TGTGCCAGCAGCTCTACTGGAAACACCATATATTTT.

The gene calls are TRBV19 and TRBJ1-4; a possible D gene is TRBD1 (5 bases). V was cut by 5 bases and J by 12 bases, with 13 bases left in between. The CDR3 is 12 amino acids. Germline assignment: CDR1 LNHDA and CDR2 SQIVND (reference sequence). This chain's CDR3 is CASSPRAEELFF. CDR3 bases: TGTGCCAGTAGTCCCAGGGCCGAGGAACTGTTTTTT.

The chain has TRBV7-3 and TRBJ1-2; 9 bases align to TRBD1. V dropped 5 bases and J dropped 4; count of bases not matched to a gene: 2. The germline V gene encodes CDR1 SGHTA and CDR2 FQGTGA. This CDR3 has 13 amino acids. In nucleotides, the CDR3 is TGTGCCAGCAGCCAGGACAGGGGCTATGGCTACACCTTC. It translates to CASSQDRGYGYTF.

CDR3 residues: CASSEAPGYSPLHF. CDR3 in DNA: TGTGCCAGCAGTGAAGCCCCAGGGTATTCACCCCTCCACTTT. The rearrangement links TRBV6-1 to TRBJ1-6, with D tentatively TRBD1 (5 bases). The CDR3 totals 14 residues. CDR1 and CDR2 (germline): MNHNS, SASEGT. Trimming left V 0 bases short and J 8 bases short, with 8 bases between.

This clone was recorded once. The chain combines TRBV7-8 with TRBJ2-7; weak D call: TRBD1 (5 bases). Germline V lookup: CDR1 SGHVS, CDR2 FQNEAQ. The CDR3 has 14 residues. Between the trimmed V and J ends, which lost 1 base and 7 bases, there was a span of 14 bases. CDR3 DNA: TGTGCCAGCAGCTTAGGGCTCAGGGTGAAGGAGCAGTACTTC. As protein: CASSLGLRVKEQYF.

The V gene is TRBV5-1, the J gene TRBJ2-1; D gene uncertain. V was cut by 1 base and J by 0 bases, with 5 bases left in between. CDR1 and CDR2 (germline): SGHRS, YFSETQ. This CDR3 spans 14 amino acids. CDR3 in amino acids: CASSLYFSYNEQFF. The CDR3, as DNA: TGCGCCAGCAGCTTGTATTTCTCCTACAATGAGCAGTTCTTC.

This chain connects TRBV2 to TRBJ1-6; weak D call: TRBD1 (6 bases). The germline CDR1 and CDR2 sequences are SNHLY and FYNNEI. CDR3 length: 15 residues. The ends were cut back, 7 bases at V and 3 bases at J, with 13 bases in the middle. The CDR3 region is CASMNRANYNSPLHF. CDR3 nucleotide sequence: TGTGCCAGCATGAACAGGGCGAACTATAATTCACCCCTCCACTTT.

The gene calls are TRBV7-9 and TRBJ2-1; 9 bases fit TRBD1. The CDR3 loop spans 13 amino acids. CDR1 and CDR2 from the germline V gene are SEHNR and FQNEAQ (reference sequence). Germline trimming cut 5 bases from V and 10 bases from J; bases unmatched to any gene: 6. The CDR3 region is CASSAPGTGEQFF. CDR3 sequence (DNA): TGTGCCAGCAGCGCCCCGGGGACAGGGGAGCAGTTCTTC.

With regard to this clone: Different DNA sequences within this sample yield the same CDR3. The CDR3 sequence: CASSPTGYEQYF. As DNA, the CDR3 is TGTGCCAGCAGCCCTACCGGTTACGAGCAGTACTTC. The chain has TRBV7-2 and TRBJ2-7, with D unclear. Trimming removed 5 bases from V and 4 bases from J, with 9 bases in between. This CDR3 spans 12 amino acids. The germline CDR1 and CDR2 sequences are SGHTA and FQGNSA.

The chain combines TRBV7-2 with TRBJ1-2; the match to TRBD1 covers 7 bases. Germline CDR1 SGHTA, CDR2 FQGNSA. J gave up 6 bases and V 4 bases, and 11 bases lay outside the gene matches. The CDR3 spans 15 residues. CDR3 bases: TGTGCCAGCAGCTCTTACTACAGGGGTGGGGATGGCTACACCTTC. This translates into CASSSYYRGGDGYTF.

The chain joins TRBV4-3 to TRBJ1-3; 8 positions match TRBD1. The germline V gene encodes CDR1 LGHNA and CDR2 YSLEER. V shed 4 bases, J shed 2 bases, and the junction held 4 bases outside the gene matches. The CDR3 is 15 residues long. The CDR3 DNA sequence: TGCGCCAGCAGCCGGACAGGGACTGCTGGAAACACCATATATTTT. This gives the protein CASSRTGTAGNTIYF.

This chain joins TRBV4-1 and TRBJ1-2, with TRBD1 matching over 9 bases. Trimming cost V 3 bases and J 7 bases; bases outside gene matches: 12. The CDR3 is 16 amino acids. Germline V lookup: CDR1 MGHRA, CDR2 YSYEKL. The CDR3 protein is CASSQPGQGRRLGYTF. The CDR3 DNA follows: TGCGCCAGCAGCCAGCCCGGACAGGGGAGAAGGCTTGGCTACACCTTC.

V gene TRBV19 combines with J gene TRBJ2-7; no clear D gene. The germline CDR1 and CDR2 sequences are LNHDA and SQIVND (reference sequence). The CDR3 length is 13 residues. Trimming cost V 0 bases and J 3 bases, with 6 bases left between them. CDR3 region: CASSIEAGYEQYF. The CDR3 region has the DNA TGTGCCAGTAGTATAGAGGCAGGCTACGAGCAGTACTTC.

This clone appeared a single time. The chain is built from TRBV18 and TRBJ2-7; the D gene is possibly TRBD1 (5 bases). The V and J ends lost 4 bases and 4 bases respectively, with 17 bases between them. The CDR3 runs 15 residues. The germline gives CDR1 KGHSH, CDR2 LQKENI. The DNA of the CDR3 is TGTGCCAGCTCACTATTTCAGGGCCGCGAGTACGAGCAGTACTTC. This gives the protein CASSLFQGREYEQYF.

The V and J genes are TRBV21-1 and TRBJ2-6; TRBD1 reflects the table's D call only, with no check against the DNA. TRBV21-1 constitutes a pseudogene. The CDR3 length is 21 residues. This CDR3 reads CASRYPPSGRRGESGANVLTF. The CDR3 DNA reads TGTGCCAGCAGGTACCCTCCCTCGGGGCGCAGGGGGGAATCTGGGGCCAACGTCCTGACTTTC.

V gene TRBV7-6 combines with J gene TRBJ2-1; 8 nucleotides line up with TRBD2. After removal of 2 bases from V and 15 bases from J, the junction contained 9 bases not matched to a gene. Germline assignment: CDR1 SGHVS and CDR2 FNYEAQ. The CDR3 contains 13 residues. The CDR3 bases are TGTGCCAGCAGCTTACTAAGCGGGAGTCTTCCGTTCTTC. This encodes CASSLLSGSLPFF.

The chain uses TRBV2 and TRBJ2-7, with 10 nucleotides matching TRBD1. The CDR3 has 14 residues. The trim removed 6 bases at V and 2 bases at J, leaving 4 bases unmatched. From germline, CDR1 is SNHLY and CDR2 FYNNEI. CDR3 loop: CASRGTGDTYEQYF. For the CDR3, the DNA is TGTGCCAGCAGGGGGACAGGGGATACCTACGAGCAGTACTTC.

This clone was recorded many times. The chain has TRBV7-6 and TRBJ2-3, with D hard to call. Trimming removed 6 bases from V and 3 bases from J, with 16 bases in between. Germline assignment: CDR1 SGHVS and CDR2 FNYEAQ. The CDR3 length is 15 residues. CDR3 loop: CASSLSGIPTDTQYF. The DNA of the CDR3 is TGTGCCAGCAGTCTCTCGGGTATTCCTACAGATACGCAGTATTTT.

This rearrangement joins TRBV4-3 to TRBJ1-2, with D perhaps matching TRBD1 (6 bases). Trimming shortened V by 0 bases and J by 5 bases, and 13 bases separated the two germline ends. Germline V CDR1 and CDR2: LGHNA, YSLEER. This CDR3 contains 15 residues. The CDR3 here is CASSQDRGSWYGYTF. Written as DNA, the CDR3 is TGCGCCAGCAGCCAAGATAGGGGGAGCTGGTATGGCTACACCTTC.